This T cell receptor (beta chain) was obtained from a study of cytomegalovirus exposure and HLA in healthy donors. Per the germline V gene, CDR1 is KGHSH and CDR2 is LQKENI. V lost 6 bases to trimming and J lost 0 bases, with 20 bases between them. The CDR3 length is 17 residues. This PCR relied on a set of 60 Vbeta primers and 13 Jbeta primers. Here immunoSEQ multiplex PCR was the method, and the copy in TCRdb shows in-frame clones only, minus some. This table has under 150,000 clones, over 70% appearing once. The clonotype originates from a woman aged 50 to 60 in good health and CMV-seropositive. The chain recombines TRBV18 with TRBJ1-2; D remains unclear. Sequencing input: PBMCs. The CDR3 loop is CASSPGMARVANYGYTF. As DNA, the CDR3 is TGTGCCAGCTCCCCCGGGATGGCACGAGTAGCTAACTATGGCTACACCTTC.